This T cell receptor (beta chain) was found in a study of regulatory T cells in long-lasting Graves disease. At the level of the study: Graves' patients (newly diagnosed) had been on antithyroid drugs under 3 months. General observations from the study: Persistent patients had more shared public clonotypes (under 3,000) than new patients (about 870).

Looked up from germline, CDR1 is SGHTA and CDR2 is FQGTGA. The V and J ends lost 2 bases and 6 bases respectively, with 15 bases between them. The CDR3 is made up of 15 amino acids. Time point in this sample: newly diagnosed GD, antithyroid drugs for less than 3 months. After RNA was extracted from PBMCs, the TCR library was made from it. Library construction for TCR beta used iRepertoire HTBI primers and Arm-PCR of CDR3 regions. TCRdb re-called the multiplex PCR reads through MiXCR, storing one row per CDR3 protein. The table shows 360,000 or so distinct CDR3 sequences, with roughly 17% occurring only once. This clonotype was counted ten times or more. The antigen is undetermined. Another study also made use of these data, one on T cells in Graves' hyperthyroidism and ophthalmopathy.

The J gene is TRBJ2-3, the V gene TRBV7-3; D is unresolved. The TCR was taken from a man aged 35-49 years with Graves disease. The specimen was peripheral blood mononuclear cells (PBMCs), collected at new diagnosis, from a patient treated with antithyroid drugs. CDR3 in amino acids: CASSLGRLKWDTQYF. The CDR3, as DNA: TGTGCCAGCAGCTTAGGTCGCTTAAAATGGGATACGCAGTATTTT. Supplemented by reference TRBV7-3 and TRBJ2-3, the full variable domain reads GAGVSQTPSNKVTEKGKYVELRCDPISGHTALYWYRQSLGQGPEFLIYFQGTGAADDSGLPNDRFFAVRPEGSVSTLKIQRTERGDSAVYLCASSLGRLKWDTQYFGPGTRLTVL.